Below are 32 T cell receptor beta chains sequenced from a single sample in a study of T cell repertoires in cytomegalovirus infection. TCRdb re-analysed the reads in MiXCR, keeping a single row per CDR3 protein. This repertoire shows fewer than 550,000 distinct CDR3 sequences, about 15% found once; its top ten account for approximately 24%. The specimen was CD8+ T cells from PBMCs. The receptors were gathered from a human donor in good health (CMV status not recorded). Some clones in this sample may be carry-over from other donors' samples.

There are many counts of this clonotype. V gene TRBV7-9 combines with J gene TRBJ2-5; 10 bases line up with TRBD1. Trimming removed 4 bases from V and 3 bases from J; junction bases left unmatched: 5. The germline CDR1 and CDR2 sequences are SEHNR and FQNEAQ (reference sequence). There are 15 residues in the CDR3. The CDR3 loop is CASSYTGTGEETQYF. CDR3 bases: TGTGCCAGCAGCTATACCGGGACAGGGGAAGAGACCCAGTACTTC.

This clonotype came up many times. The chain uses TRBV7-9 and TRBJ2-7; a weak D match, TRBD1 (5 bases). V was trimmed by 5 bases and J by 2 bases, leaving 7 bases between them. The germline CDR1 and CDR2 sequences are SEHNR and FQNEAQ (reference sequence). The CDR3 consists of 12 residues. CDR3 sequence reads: CASSPTAYEQYF. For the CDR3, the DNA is TGTGCCAGCAGCCCGACAGCCTACGAGCAGTACTTC.

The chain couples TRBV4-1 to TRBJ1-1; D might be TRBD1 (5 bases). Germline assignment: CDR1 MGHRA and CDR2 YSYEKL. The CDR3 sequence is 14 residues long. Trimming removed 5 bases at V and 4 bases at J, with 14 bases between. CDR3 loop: CASSGDSTATEAFF. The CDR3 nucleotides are TGCGCCAGCAGCGGAGATTCGACAGCCACTGAAGCTTTCTTT.

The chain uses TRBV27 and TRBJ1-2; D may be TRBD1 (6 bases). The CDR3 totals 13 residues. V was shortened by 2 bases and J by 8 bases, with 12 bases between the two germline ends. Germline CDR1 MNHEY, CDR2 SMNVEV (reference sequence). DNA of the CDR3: TGTGCCAGCAGTTTAAAGGGGGACGGAGGCTACACCTTC. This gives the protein CASSLKGDGGYTF.

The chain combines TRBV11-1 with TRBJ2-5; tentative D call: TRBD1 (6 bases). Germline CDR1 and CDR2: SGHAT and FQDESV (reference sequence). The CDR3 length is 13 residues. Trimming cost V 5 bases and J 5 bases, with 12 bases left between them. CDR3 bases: TGTGCCAGCAGCACGAAGGGGGAGGAGACCCAGTACTTC. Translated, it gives CASSTKGEETQYF.

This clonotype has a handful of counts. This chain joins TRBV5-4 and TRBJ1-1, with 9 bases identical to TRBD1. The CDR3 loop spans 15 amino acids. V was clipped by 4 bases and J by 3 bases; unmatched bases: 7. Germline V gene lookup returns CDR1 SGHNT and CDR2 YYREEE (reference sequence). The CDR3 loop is CASSRAGTGYTEAFF. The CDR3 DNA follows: TGTGCCAGCAGCAGAGCCGGGACAGGGTACACTGAAGCTTTCTTT.

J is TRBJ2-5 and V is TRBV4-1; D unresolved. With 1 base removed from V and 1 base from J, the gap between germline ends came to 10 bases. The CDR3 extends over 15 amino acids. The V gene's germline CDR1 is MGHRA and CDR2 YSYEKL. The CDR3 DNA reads TGCGCCAGCAGCCAAGCTCAGCTTAGCCAAGAGACCCAGTACTTC. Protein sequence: CASSQAQLSQETQYF.

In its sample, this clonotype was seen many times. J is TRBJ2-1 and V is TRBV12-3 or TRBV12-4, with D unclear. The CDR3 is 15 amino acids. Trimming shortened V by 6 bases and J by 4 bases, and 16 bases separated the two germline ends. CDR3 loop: CASSLLATSYNEQFF. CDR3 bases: TGTGCCAGCAGCCTCCTTGCGACCAGTTACAATGAGCAGTTCTTC.

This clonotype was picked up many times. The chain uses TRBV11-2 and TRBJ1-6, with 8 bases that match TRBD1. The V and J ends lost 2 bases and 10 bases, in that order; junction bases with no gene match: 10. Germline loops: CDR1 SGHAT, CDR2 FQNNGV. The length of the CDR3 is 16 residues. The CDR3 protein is CASSLPRTGLRSPLHF. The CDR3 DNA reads TGTGCCAGCAGCTTACCCCGGACAGGGCTCCGGTCACCCCTCCACTTT.

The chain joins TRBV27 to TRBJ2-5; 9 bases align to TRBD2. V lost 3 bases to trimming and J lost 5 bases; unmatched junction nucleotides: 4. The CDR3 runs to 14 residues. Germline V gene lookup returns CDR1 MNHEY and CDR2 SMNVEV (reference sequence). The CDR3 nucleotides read TGTGCCAGCAGTTTTCTAGCGGGGATGGAGACCCAGTACTTC. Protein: CASSFLAGMETQYF.

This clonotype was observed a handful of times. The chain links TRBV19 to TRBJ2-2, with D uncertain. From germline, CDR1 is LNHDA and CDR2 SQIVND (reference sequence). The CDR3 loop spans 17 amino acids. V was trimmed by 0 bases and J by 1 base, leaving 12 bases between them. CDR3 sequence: CASSIDTSSRNTGELFF. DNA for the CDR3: TGTGCCAGTAGTATAGATACCAGCAGCCGGAACACCGGGGAGCTGTTTTTT.

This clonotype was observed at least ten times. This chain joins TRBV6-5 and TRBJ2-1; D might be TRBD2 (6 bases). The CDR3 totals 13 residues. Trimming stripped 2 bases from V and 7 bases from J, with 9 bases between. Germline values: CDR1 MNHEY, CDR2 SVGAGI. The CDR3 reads CASSYGGRNEQFF. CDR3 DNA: TGTGCCAGCAGTTACGGGGGGAGGAATGAGCAGTTCTTC.

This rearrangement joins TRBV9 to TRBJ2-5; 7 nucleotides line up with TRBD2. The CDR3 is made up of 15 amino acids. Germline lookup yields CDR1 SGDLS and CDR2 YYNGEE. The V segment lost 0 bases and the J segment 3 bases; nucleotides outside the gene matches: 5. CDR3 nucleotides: TGTGCCAGCAGCGTAGGGCGGGGAGGGGAAGAGACCCAGTACTTC. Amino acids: CASSVGRGGEETQYF.

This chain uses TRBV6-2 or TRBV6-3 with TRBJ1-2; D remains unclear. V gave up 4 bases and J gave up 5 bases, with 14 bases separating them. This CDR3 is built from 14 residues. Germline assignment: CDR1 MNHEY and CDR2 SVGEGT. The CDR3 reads CASSSLFTVYGYTF. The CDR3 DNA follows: TGTGCCAGCAGTTCCCTATTCACGGTGTATGGCTACACCTTC.

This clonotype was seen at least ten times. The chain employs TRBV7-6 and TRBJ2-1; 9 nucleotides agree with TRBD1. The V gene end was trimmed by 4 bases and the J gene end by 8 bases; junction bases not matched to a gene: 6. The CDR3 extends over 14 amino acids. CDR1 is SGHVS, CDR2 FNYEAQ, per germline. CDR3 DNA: TGTGCCAGCAGCTCCTCGACAGGGGGATATGAGCAGTTCTTC. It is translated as CASSSSTGGYEQFF.

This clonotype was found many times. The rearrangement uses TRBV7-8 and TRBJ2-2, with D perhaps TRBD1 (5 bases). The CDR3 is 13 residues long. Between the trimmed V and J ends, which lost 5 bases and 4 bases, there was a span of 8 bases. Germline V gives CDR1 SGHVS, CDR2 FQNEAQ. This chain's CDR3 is CASSTGATGELFF. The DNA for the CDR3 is TGTGCCAGCAGCACAGGAGCCACCGGGGAGCTGTTTTTT.

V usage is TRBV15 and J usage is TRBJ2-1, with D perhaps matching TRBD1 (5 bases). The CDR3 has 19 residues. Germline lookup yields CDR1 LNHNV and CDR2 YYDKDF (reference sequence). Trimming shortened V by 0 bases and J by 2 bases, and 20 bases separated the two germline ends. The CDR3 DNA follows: TGTGCCACCAGCAGAGAGGGGCCTCTTTGGGAAAACGCCTACAATGAGCAGTTCTTC. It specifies CATSREGPLWENAYNEQFF.

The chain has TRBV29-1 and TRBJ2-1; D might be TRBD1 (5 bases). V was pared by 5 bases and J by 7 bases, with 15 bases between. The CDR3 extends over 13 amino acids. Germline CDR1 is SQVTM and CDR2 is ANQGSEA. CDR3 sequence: CSVLGLRVNEQFF. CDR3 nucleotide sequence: TGCAGCGTTCTGGGTCTCAGGGTGAATGAGCAGTTCTTC.

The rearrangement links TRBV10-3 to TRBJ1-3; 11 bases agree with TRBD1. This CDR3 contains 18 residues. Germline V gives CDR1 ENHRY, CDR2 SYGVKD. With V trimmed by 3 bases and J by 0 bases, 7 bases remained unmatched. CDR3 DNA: TGTGCCATCAGTGATAGAGAGGGACAGGGGGACTCTGGAAACACCATATATTTT. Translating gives CAISDREGQGDSGNTIYF.

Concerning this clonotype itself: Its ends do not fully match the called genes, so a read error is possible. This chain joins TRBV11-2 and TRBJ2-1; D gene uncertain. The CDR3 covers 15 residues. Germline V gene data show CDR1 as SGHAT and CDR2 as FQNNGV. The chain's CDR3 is CARRYTESYYKEQFF. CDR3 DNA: TGTGCCAGAAGATACACTGAGAGCTACTACAAGGAGCAGTTCTTC.

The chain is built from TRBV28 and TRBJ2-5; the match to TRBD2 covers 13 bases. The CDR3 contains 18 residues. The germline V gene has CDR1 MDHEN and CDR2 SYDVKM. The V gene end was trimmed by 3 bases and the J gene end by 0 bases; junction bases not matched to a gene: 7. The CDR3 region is CASSLTGTSGEYQETQYF. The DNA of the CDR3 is TGTGCCAGCAGTTTGACCGGGACTAGCGGGGAGTACCAAGAGACCCAGTACTTC.

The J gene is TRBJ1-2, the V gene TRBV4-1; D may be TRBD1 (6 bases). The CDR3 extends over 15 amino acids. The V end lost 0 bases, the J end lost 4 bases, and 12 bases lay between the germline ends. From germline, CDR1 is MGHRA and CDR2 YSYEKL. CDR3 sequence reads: CASSQDEQGPYGYTF. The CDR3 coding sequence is TGCGCCAGCAGCCAAGATGAGCAGGGGCCCTATGGCTACACCTTC.

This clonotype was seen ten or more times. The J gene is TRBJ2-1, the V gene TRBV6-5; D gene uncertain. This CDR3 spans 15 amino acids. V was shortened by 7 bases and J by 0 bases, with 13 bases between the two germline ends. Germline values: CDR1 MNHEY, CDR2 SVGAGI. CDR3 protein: CASTPLGSSYNEQFF. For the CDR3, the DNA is TGTGCCAGCACCCCCTTAGGCAGCTCCTACAATGAGCAGTTCTTC.

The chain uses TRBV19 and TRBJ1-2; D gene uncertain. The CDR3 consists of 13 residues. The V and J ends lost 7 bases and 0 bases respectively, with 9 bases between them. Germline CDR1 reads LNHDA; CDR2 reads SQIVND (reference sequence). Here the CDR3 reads CASTYRSNYGYTF. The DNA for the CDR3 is TGTGCCAGTACGTACCGATCTAACTATGGCTACACCTTC.

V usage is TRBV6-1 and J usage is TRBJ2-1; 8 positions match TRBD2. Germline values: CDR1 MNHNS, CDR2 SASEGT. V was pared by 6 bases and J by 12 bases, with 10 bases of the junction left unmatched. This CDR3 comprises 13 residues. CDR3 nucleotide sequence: TGTGCCAGCAGCCCTGGACTAGCTCGAGTGCAGTTCTTC. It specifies CASSPGLARVQFF.

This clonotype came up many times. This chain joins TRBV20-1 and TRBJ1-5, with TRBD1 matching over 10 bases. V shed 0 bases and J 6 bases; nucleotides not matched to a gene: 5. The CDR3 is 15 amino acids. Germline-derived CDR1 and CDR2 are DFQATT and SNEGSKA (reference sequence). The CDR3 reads CSARDGQGVLQPQHF. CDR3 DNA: TGCAGTGCTAGAGATGGACAGGGGGTACTTCAGCCCCAGCATTTT.

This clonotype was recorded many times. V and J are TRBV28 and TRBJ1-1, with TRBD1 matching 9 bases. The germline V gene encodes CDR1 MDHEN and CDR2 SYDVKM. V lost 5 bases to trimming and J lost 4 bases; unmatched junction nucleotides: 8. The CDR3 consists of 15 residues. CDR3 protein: CASSPYRGLVTEAFF. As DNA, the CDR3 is TGTGCCAGCAGTCCTTACAGGGGGCTAGTCACTGAAGCTTTCTTT.

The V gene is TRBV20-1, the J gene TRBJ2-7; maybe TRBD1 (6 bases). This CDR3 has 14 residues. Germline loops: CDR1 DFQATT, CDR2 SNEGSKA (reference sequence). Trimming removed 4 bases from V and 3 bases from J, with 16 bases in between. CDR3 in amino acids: CSAMNRATRYEQYF. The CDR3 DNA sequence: TGCAGTGCTATGAACAGGGCAACTCGCTACGAGCAGTACTTC.

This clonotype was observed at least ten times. The CDR3 protein is CASSSMPRSYEQYF. The CDR3 DNA follows: TGTGCCAGCAGTTCAATGCCCCGCTCCTACGAGCAGTACTTC. The chain uses TRBV28 and TRBJ2-7; D unclear. Germline lookup yields CDR1 MDHEN and CDR2 SYDVKM. The CDR3 covers 14 residues. V was cut by 4 bases and J by 0 bases, with 10 bases left in between.

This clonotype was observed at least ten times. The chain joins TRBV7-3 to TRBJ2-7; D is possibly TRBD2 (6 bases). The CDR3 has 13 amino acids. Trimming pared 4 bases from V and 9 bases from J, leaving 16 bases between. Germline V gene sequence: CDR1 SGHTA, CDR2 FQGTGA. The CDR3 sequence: CASSSGLLGLQYF. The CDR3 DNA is TGTGCCAGCAGCTCGGGACTTCTGGGCCTGCAGTACTTC.

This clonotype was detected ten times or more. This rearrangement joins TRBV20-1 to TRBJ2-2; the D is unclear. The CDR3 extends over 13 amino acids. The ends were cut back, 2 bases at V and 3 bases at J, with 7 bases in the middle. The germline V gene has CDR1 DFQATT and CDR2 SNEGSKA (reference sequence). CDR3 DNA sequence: TGCAGTGCTAGATCAGGTCACACCGGGGAGCTGTTTTTT. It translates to CSARSGHTGELFF.

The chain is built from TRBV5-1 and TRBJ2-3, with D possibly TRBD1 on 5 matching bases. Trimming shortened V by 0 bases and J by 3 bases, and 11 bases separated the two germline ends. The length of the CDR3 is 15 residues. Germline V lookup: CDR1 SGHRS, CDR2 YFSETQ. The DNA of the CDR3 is TGCGCCAGCAGCTTGGAATGGGGCCGGACAGATACGCAGTATTTT. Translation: CASSLEWGRTDTQYF.